This record concerns one TCR beta chain sequence. The antigen remains unidentified. Some clones are missing from TCRdb's copy, which holds only in-frame ones; the method was immunoSEQ multiplex PCR. The sample includes more than 7,000 clones, over 50% of them seen just once. This record comes from a study of neoadjuvant anti-PD-1 for oral cavity cancer. Notes on the study in general: Each response group had just three patients in TCR analyses. Post-treatment tumors with larger preexisting clones showed more shrinkage.

Germline V gene sequence: CDR1 GTSNPN, CDR2 SVGIG (reference sequence). The germline V and J ends were trimmed by 0 bases and 5 bases, with 10 bases remaining between them. The CDR3 has 14 residues. These newly diagnosed stage II-IVA oral cavity squamous cell carcinoma patients had no prior systemic or radiation treatment. This chain links TRBV30 with TRBJ2-2, with D perhaps matching TRBD2 (5 bases). The source material was tumor tissue, sampled before nivolumab (anti-PD-1) treatment. This sequence originates from a person between 35 and 79 years old with oral cavity squamous cell carcinoma. CDR3 sequence reads: CAWSVGWETGELFF. DNA of the CDR3: TGTGCCTGGAGTGTCGGATGGGAGACCGGGGAGCTGTTTTTT.